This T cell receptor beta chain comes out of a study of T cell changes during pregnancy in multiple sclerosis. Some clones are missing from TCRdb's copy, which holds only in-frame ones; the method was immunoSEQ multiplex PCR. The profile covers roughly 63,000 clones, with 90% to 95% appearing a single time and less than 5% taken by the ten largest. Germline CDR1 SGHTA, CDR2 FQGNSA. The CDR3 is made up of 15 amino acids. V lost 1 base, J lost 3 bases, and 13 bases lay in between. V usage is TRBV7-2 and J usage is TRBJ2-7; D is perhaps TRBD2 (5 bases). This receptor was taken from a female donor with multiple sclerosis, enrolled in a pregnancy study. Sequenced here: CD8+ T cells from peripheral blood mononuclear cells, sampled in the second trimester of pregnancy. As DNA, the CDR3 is TGTGCCAGCAGCTTAGGGTTCGGGGTGATCTACGAGCAGTACTTC. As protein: CASSLGFGVIYEQYF.